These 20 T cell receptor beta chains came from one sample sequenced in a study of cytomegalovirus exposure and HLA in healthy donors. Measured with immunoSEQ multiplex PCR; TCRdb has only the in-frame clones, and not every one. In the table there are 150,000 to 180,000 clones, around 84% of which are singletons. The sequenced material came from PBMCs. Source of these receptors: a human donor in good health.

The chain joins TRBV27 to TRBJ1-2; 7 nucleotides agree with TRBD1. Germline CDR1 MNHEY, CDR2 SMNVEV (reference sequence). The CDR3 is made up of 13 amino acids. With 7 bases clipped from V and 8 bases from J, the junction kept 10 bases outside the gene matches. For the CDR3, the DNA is TGTGCCAGCAAAGACAGGGTTCACGCGGGCTACACCTTC. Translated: CASKDRVHAGYTF.

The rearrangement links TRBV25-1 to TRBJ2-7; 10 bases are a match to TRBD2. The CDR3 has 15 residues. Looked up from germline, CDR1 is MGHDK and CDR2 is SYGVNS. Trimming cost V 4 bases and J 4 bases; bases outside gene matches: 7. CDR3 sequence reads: CASSAPLAGAYEQYF. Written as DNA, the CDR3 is TGTGCCAGCAGTGCTCCCCTAGCGGGAGCTTACGAGCAGTACTTC.

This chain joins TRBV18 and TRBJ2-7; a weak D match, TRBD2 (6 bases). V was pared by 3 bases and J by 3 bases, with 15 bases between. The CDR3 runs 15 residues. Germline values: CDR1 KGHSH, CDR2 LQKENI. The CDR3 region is CASSPGRGSFYEQYF. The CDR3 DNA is TGTGCCAGCTCACCGGGACGGGGGTCATTCTACGAGCAGTACTTC.

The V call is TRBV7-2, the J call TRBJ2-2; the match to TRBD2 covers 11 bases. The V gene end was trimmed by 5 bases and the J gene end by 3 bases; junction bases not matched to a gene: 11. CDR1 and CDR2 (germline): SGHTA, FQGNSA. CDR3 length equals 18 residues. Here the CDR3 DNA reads TGTGCCAGCAGCCGACGGACTAGCGGGTTCGATTACACCGGGGAGCTGTTTTTT. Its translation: CASSRRTSGFDYTGELFF. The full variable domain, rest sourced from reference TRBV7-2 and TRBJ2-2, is GAGVSQSPSNKVTEKGKDVELRCDPISGHTALYWYRQSLGQGLEFLIYFQGNSAPDKSGLPSDRFSAERTGGSVSTLTIQRTQQEDSAVYLCASSRRTSGFDYTGELFFGEGSRLTVL.

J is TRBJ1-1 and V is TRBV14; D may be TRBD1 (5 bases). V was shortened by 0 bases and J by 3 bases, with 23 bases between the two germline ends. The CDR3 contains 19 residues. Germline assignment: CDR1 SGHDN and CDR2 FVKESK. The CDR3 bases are TGTGCCAGCAGCCAAGAATCCAAAGCAGGTCCTTGGGGCGACACTGAAGCTTTCTTT. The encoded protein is CASSQESKAGPWGDTEAFF.

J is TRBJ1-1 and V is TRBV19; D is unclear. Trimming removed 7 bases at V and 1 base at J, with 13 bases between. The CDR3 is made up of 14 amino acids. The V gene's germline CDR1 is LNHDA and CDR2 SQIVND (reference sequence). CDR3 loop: CASTRDGKNTEAFF. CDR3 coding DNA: TGTGCCAGTACGCGGGATGGGAAGAACACTGAAGCTTTCTTT.

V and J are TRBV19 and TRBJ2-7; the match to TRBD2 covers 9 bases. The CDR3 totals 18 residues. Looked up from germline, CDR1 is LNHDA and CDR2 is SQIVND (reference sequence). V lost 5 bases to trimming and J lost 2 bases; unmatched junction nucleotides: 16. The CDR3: CASSRYPPLAGSTYEQYF. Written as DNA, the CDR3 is TGTGCCAGTAGTCGGTACCCACCACTAGCGGGCAGTACCTACGAGCAGTACTTC. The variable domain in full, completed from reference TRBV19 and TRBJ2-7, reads DGGITQSPKYLFRKEGQNVTLSCEQNLNHDAMYWYRQDPGQGLRLIYYSQIVNDFQKGDIAEGYSVSREKKESFPLTVTSAQKNPTAFYLCASSRYPPLAGSTYEQYFGPGTRLTVT.

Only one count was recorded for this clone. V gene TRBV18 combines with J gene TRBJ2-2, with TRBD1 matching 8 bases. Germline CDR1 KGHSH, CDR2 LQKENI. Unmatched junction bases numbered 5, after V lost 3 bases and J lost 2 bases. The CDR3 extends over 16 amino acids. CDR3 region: CASSPIDRGNTGELFF. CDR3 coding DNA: TGTGCCAGCTCACCTATAGACAGGGGAAACACCGGGGAGCTGTTTTTT. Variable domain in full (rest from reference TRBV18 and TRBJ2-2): NAGVMQNPRHLVRRRGQEARLRCSPMKGHSHVYWYRQLPEEGLKFMVYLQKENIIDESGMPKERFSAEFPKEGPSILRIQQVVRGDSAAYFCASSPIDRGNTGELFFGEGSRLTVL.

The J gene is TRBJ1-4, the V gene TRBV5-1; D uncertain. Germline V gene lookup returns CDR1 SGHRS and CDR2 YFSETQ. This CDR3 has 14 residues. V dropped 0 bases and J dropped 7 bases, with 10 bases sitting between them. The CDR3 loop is CASSLAAASEKLFF. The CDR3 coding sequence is TGCGCCAGCAGCTTGGCCGCGGCGAGTGAAAAACTGTTTTTT. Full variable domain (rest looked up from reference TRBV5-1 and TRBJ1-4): KAGVTQTPRYLIKTRGQQVTLSCSPISGHRSVSWYQQTPGQGLQFLFEYFSETQRNKGNFPGRFSGRQFSNSRSEMNVSTLELGDSALYLCASSLAAASEKLFFGSGTQLSVL.

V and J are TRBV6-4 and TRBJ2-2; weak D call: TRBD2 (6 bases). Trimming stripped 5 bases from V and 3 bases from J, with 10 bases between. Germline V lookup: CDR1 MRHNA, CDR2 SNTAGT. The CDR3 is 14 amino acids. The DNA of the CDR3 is TGTGCCAGCAGTCTTCGCGGGGACACCGGGGAGCTGTTTTTT. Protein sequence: CASSLRGDTGELFF.

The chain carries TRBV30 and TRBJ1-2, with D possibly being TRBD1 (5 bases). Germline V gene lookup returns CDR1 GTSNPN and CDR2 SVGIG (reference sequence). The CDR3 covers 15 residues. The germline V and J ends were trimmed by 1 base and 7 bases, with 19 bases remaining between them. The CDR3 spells CAWSDSTVSGGGYTF. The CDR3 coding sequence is TGTGCCTGGAGTGACTCGACCGTTTCGGGGGGTGGCTACACCTTC.

Written as DNA, the CDR3 is TGTGCCAGCAGCTCCCGGGTGGCAATGGCTTTCTTT. Protein sequence: CASSSRVAMAFF. J is TRBJ1-1 and V is TRBV5-8; D is uncertain. Per germline, CDR1 SGHTS and CDR2 YDEGEE. The CDR3 has 12 residues. With 3 bases removed from V and 11 bases from J, the gap between germline ends came to 14 bases.

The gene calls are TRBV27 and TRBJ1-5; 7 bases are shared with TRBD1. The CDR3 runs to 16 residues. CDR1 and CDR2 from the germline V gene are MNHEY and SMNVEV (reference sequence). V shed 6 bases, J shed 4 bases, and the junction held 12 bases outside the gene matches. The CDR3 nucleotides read TGTGCCAGCAGCTCCTCCCCGACAGGGTCAAATCAGCCCCAGCATTTT. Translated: CASSSSPTGSNQPQHF.

The CDR3 region is CASTDDRGAEQFF. The CDR3 DNA sequence: TGTGCCAGCACCGACGACAGGGGGGCTGAGCAGTTCTTC. The chain is built from TRBV11-1 and TRBJ2-1, with 9 bases fitting TRBD1. V was pared by 7 bases and J by 9 bases, with 7 bases of the junction left unmatched. The V gene's germline CDR1 is SGHAT and CDR2 FQDESV (reference sequence). The CDR3 totals 13 residues.

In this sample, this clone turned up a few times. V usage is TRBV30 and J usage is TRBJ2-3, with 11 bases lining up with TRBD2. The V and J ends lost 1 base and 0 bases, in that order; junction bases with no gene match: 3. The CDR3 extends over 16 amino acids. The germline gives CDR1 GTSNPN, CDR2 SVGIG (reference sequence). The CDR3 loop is CAWSEWTSGSTDTQYF. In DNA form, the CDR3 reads TGTGCCTGGAGTGAGTGGACTAGCGGGAGCACAGATACGCAGTATTTT.

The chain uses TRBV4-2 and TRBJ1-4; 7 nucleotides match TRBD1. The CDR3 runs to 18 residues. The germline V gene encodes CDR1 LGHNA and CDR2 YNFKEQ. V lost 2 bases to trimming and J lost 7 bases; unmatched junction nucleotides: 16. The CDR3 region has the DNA TGTGCCAGCAGCCAATACCTTCATAGGGGGACAGCCCCTGAAAAACTGTTTTTT. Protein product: CASSQYLHRGTAPEKLFF.

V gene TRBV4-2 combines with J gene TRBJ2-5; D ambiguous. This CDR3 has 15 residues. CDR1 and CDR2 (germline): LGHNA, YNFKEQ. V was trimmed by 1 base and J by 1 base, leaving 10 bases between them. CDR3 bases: TGTGCCAGCAGCCAAGGGAGACTGACCCAAGAGACCCAGTACTTC. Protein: CASSQGRLTQETQYF.

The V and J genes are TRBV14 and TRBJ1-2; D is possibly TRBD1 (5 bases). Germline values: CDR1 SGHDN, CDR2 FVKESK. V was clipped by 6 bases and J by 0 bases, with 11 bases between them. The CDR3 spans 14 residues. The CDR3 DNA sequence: TGTGCCAGCAGTCCCCTAGGGGCTAACTATGGCTACACCTTC. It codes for CASSPLGANYGYTF.

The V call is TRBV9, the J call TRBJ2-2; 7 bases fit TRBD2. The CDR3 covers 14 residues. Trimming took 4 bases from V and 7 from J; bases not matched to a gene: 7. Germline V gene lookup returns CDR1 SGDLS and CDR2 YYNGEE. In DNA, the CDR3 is TGTGCCAGCAGCCCGACGGGAGGTGGCGGGGAGCTGTTTTTT. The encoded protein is CASSPTGGGGELFF.

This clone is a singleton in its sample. The CDR3 loop reads CASSLEEGYGNTIYF. The CDR3 coding sequence is TGTGCCAGCAGCTTAGAGGAGGGTTATGGAAACACCATATATTTT. This chain uses TRBV7-2 with TRBJ1-3, with D unclear. The V end was cut by 1 base, the J end by 3 bases, with 10 bases between. The V gene's germline CDR1 is SGHTA and CDR2 FQGNSA. The CDR3 covers 15 residues.